Detailed here is one TCR beta chain. Its antigen is unknown. The DNA ends 3 residues before the CDR3 does, and the rest of the CDR3 is filled in from the germline J gene. This sample was included in a study of T cells in women clearing cervical HPV infection. Study as a whole: Control women cleared a single incident HPV16 infection within 12 months. Study observations and caveats: Repertoire richness, not evenness, was significantly elevated in CIN3+ cases versus controls. Cases carried less TRBV6-7 than controls: roughly 0.11% versus 0.16%.

V was trimmed by 3 bases and J by 7 bases, leaving 13 bases between them. In germline, CDR1 is DFQATT, CDR2 SNEGSKA (reference sequence). This CDR3 comprises 14 residues. Profiling relied on immunoSEQ multiplex PCR, and the TCRdb table lists in-frame clones only, not all of them. Its clone listing holds about 46,000 clones. All participants had a single incident cervical HPV16 infection, and prevalent HPV16 infections were excluded. Sequencing was carried out using blood buffy coat. V gene TRBV20-1 combines with J gene TRBJ1-6; D is possibly TRBD1 (6 bases). The sequence derives from a woman aged 18 to 75 with a cervical HPV16 infection that either progressed to CIN3+ or cleared (not recorded which). The CDR3 DNA, read in part, is TGCAGTGCTAGGCAACAGGGCAAGAATTCACCC. Protein sequence: CSARQQGKNSP. The whole CDR3 is CSARQQGKNSPLHF.